Below, 10 T cell receptor beta chains from the same sample are listed, as sequenced in a study of blood T cell repertoires in COVID-19. Profiled with immunoSEQ multiplex PCR; TCRdb holds only in-frame clones, not every one. The sample shows about 200,000 clones, roughly 81% of them seen only once. Sequences were obtained from peripheral blood. These receptors all come from a woman between 45 and 65 years old with active or convalescent COVID-19.

The chain uses TRBV3-1 (or the pseudogene TRBV3-2) and TRBJ2-1, with D possibly matching TRBD2 (6 bases). Trimming stripped 0 bases from V and 0 bases from J, with 18 bases between. CDR3 length equals 19 residues. Germline V CDR1 and CDR2: LGHDT, YNNKEL (reference sequence). In DNA, the CDR3 is TGTGCCAGCAGCCAAGAGGGGATTGGAGGGTCGAGCTCCTACAATGAGCAGTTCTTC. Translating it yields CASSQEGIGGSSSYNEQFF.

The chain combines TRBV27 with TRBJ2-2; TRBD1 is a possible D gene (6 bases). The CDR3 runs to 14 residues. Trimming shortened V by 7 bases and J by 1 base, and 10 bases separated the two germline ends. CDR1 and CDR2 from the germline V gene are MNHEY and SMNVEV (reference sequence). This CDR3 is CASKPTGNTGELFF. The DNA for the CDR3 is TGTGCCAGCAAACCGACAGGGAACACCGGGGAGCTGTTTTTT.

The CDR3 DNA sequence: TGTGCCAGTAGTATAGCGAACGCGGGGGAATCCTACGAGCAGTACGTC. The encoded protein is CASSIANAGESYEQYV. The V and J genes are TRBV19 and TRBJ2-7, with TRBD2 matching 7 bases. This CDR3 comprises 16 residues. The V and J ends lost 1 base and 1 base, in that order; junction bases with no gene match: 7. The germline V gene encodes CDR1 LNHDA and CDR2 SQIVND (reference sequence).

V and J are TRBV18 and TRBJ1-2; D remains ambiguous. There are 13 residues in the CDR3. In germline, CDR1 is KGHSH, CDR2 LQKENI. The V end lost 0 bases, the J end lost 4 bases, and 6 bases lay between the germline ends. As DNA, the CDR3 is TGTGCCAGCTCACCACCCGGGATCTATGGCTACACCTTC. Amino acids: CASSPPGIYGYTF. The full variable domain, rest sourced from reference TRBV18 and TRBJ1-2, is NAGVMQNPRHLVRRRGQEARLRCSPMKGHSHVYWYRQLPEEGLKFMVYLQKENIIDESGMPKERFSAEFPKEGPSILRIQQVVRGDSAAYFCASSPPGIYGYTFGSGTRLTVV.

This chain connects TRBV11-2 to TRBJ2-3, with 8 nucleotides matching TRBD2. The germline gives CDR1 SGHAT, CDR2 FQNNGV. The CDR3 loop spans 15 amino acids. With V trimmed by 0 bases and J by 3 bases, 2 bases remained unmatched. The CDR3 DNA is TGTGCCAGCAGCTTAGATCGGGGGGGGACAGATACGCAGTATTTT. It is translated as CASSLDRGGTDTQYF.

The chain carries TRBV11-1 and TRBJ2-7, with 9 bases that match TRBD1. With V trimmed by 5 bases and J by 5 bases, 7 bases remained unmatched. CDR1 and CDR2 (germline): SGHAT, FQDESV (reference sequence). The CDR3 is 14 amino acids. CDR3 DNA: TGTGCCAGCAGCGCCCGGGACAGGGACCACGAGCAGTACTTC. Its protein product is CASSARDRDHEQYF.

This clone was counted once. This chain uses TRBV5-5 with TRBJ1-2; 7 bases are a match to TRBD1. There are 13 residues in the CDR3. V gave up 1 base and J gave up 8 bases; unmatched junction bases: 5. CDR1 is SGHKS and CDR2 is YYEKEE in the germline V gene (reference sequence). CDR3 sequence: CASSLQTGQGYTF. The CDR3 DNA sequence: TGTGCCAGCAGCTTGCAGACAGGGCAGGGCTACACCTTC.

This clone was picked up one time. The chain employs TRBV5-6 and TRBJ1-5; D is uncertain. The CDR3 consists of 15 residues. Trimming removed 3 bases from V and 6 bases from J, with 16 bases in between. CDR1 and CDR2 (germline): SGHDT, YYEEEE. This chain's CDR3 is CASSSTVRVGQPQHF. The CDR3 DNA reads as TGTGCCAGCAGCTCGACGGTACGGGTGGGTCAGCCCCAGCATTTT.

This clone was detected only once. V gene TRBV30 combines with J gene TRBJ1-1; 10 nucleotides match TRBD1. The CDR3 is made up of 14 amino acids. Trimming at V came to 3 bases and at J to 1 base, leaving 2 bases not matched to a gene. Germline CDR1 GTSNPN, CDR2 SVGIG (reference sequence). The CDR3 loop reads CAWSRDRGNTEAFF. CDR3 in DNA: TGTGCCTGGAGCCGGGACAGGGGGAACACTGAAGCTTTCTTT.

V is TRBV7-7 and J is TRBJ2-5, with D perhaps matching TRBD2 (5 bases). The CDR3 covers 13 residues. Germline V gene sequence: CDR1 SSHAT, CDR2 FNYEAQ (reference sequence). V lost 5 bases to trimming and J lost 5 bases, with 12 bases between them. The CDR3 coding sequence is TGTGCCAGCAGCCCAGGACCGGGGGAGACCCAGTACTTC. This translates into CASSPGPGETQYF.